Sequencing of this TCR beta chain was carried out in a study of blood T cell repertoires in COVID-19 (TCRdb year 2020). For the study in its entirety: Samples covering the acute and convalescent phases of COVID-19 were provided by collaborators in the United States, Italy and Spain. The prospective study material was composed of cDNA or gDNA derived from T cells, B-cell-depleted T cells, or PBMCs. A de-identified subject ID, COVID-19 status, age in years and sex were almost always included in the sample metadata. Samples came from the ongoing ImmuneRACE study (first 160 participants) plus 1,254 subjects from 6 global collaborators. Where available, HLA class I and class II types were taken from metadata supplied by the sample provider and were not determined by assay-based typing. The repertoires were released in a freely available public database meant as a resource for research on the immune response to SARS-CoV-2. Deeply sampled blood TCRbeta repertoires from subjects exposed to, actively infected with, or recovered from COVID-19 were included in the dataset.

Overall study results and their limits: Clinical and demographic metadata were provided uncurated, with the amount varying by source and participant.

The immunoSEQ Assay, a bias-controlled multiplex PCR, was used to amplify TCRbeta CDR3 regions from genomic DNA. Processing in the source paper ran as follows. The number of nucleated cells in each sample was estimated from the amplification of reference gene primers within the assay. Sequence reads were collapsed and filtered to measure the absolute abundance of every unique TCRbeta CDR3 rearrangement. For each sample, productive Simpson clonality was calculated as the square root of Simpson's diversity index across productive rearrangements. The source is immuneACCESS, and TCRdb retained only in-frame sequences with V and J called. Part of the clones is not carried over; for the studies checked, unresolved V genes explain less than half of this, and the remainder is unexplained. V and J calls and clone size are as listed in that table; D and trimming were resolved from the DNA. Here the sample has about 410,000 clones; roughly 88% occur a single time. Of the sample, 0.6% to 0.7% falls within the top ten clones.

Points on this clone: No cognate antigen has been identified for it. No much larger clone is present one base from it, and per-base qualities are unavailable.

The V end loses 1 base and the J end loses 5 bases, and a stretch of 11 bases separates them. The CDR3 has 14 amino acids, counting the end cysteine and phenylalanine. The DNA shown is the 42-base CDR3, in frame from base 1. The germline V gene yields MDHEN for CDR1 and SYDVKM for CDR2. Enrolling through a virtual design, the prospective study's participants ranged in age from roughly 18 to 90 years and lived across roughly 23 United States geographic areas. To assign participants to cohorts, the prospective study relied on clinical history that participants themselves reported in a screening survey and a study questionnaire. For ImmuneRACE Cohort 3, a participant was defined as recovered based on two consecutive negative NP/OP PCR tests, clearance by a healthcare professional, or resolution of symptoms. Mobile phlebotomists in the prospective study collected whole blood, serum and a nasopharyngeal or oropharyngeal swab from every participant. Additional blood draws and questionnaires over an approximately 2-month period could optionally be provided by prospective study participants. Before DNA extraction, blood samples from the prospective study were shipped at room temperature or frozen.

The sample was PBMCs or T cells enriched from blood (not recorded which). The V gene is TRBV28 and the J gene is TRBJ1-1; no confident D gene assignment can be made. The receptor comes from a man in his late teens or twenties who had recovered from COVID-19. The CDR3 sequence is CASSLYSLGTEAFF. Read as DNA, the sequence is TGTGCCAGCAGTTTATATAGCTTGGGTACTGAAGCTTTCTTT.